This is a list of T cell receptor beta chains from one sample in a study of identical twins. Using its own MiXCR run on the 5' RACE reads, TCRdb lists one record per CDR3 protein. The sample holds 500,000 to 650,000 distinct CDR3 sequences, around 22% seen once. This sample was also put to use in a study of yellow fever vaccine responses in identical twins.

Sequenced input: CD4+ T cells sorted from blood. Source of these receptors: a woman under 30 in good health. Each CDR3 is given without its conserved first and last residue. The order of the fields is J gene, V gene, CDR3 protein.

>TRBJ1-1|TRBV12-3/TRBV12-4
ASSPSQGEAF
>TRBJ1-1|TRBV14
ASSRIQGSGTEAF
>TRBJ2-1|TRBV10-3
AISEVSGRADEQF
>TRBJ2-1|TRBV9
ASSVGIAGQSEQF
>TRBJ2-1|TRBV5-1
ASSSTSGAYNEQF
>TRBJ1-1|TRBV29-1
SAFTWSGGPNTEAF
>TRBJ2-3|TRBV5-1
ASSDGSGGAVDTQY
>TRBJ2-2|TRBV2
ASGDFQTGELF
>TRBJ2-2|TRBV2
ASTRTANTGELF
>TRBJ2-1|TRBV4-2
ASSQQGLAGENEQF
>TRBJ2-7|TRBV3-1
ASSRGGGNEQY
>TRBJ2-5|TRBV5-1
ASSLSRGSRETQY
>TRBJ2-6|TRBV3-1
ASSQDQPGANVLT
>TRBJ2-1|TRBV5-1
ASSRQGDEQF
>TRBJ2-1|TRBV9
ASSVSDGEQF
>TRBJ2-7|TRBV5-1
ASSLGPGQAYEQY
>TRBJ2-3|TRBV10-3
AISTGYETDTQY
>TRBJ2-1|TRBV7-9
ASSLAFRSSYNEQF
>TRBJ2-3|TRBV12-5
ASGNRQGGTDTQY
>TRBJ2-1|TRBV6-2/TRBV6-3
ASSYPRTGGSYNEQF
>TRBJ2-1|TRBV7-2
ASSFGLAGAREQF
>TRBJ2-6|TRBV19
ASSLPVSSGANVLT
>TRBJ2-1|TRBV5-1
ASSPGLLSSYNEQF
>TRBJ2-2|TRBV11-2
ASSLMPSGGSAGELF
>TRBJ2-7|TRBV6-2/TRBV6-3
ASNPDGGSYEQY
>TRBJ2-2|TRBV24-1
ATSGSGYANTGELF
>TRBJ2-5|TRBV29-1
SVEEPQGMGETQY
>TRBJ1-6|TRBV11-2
ASSLGGGTGVNSPLH
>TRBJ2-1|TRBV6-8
ASRSSVDEQF
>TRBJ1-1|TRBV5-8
ASSLVRGFDTEAF
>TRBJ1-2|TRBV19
ASSINGPSNYGYT
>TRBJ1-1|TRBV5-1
ASSRLGGVLNTEAF
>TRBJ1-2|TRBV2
ASSPGQGAFRVGYT
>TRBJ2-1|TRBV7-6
ASSLTELGDNEQF
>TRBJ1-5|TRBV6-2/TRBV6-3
ASSYWDSRNQPQH
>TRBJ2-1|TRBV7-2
ASSTQRGGRGWF
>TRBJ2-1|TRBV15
ATSTEIPGNEQF
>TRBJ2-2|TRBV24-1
ATSSRQGLPNTGELF
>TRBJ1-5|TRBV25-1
ASSEMGPNQPQH
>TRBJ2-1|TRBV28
ASSPIFKRTSGQYNEQF
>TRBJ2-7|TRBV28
ASSFRLRIYEQY